The text below deals with one TCR beta chain. What it binds is not known. As for time point: week 5, during vaccination. Vaccination used 300 ug of mutant IDH1 20-mer peptide per dose, with topical imiquimod. Measured with immunoSEQ multiplex PCR; TCRdb has only the in-frame clones, and not every one. This sample has 30,000 to 35,000 clones, with about 56% found just once. The record originates from a study of a mutant IDH1 vaccine in newly diagnosed glioma. Turning to the study itself: The study gave patients eight vaccinations in weeks 1, 3, 5, 7, 11, 15, 19, 23. Once 4-6 weeks had passed after radiotherapy alone, vaccination started, or it started with temozolomide cycles.

The CDR3 runs 15 residues. Trimming removed 0 bases at V and 3 bases at J, with 12 bases between. Germline lookup yields CDR1 MNHEY and CDR2 SMNVEV (reference sequence). The material was PBMCs, obtained from a glioma patient whose treatment included an IDH1 peptide vaccine. The TCR comes from a woman under 30 with glioma. The chain links TRBV27 to TRBJ2-7; TRBD1 might be the D (6 bases). The CDR3 here is CASSLSSGAGYEQYF. CDR3 sequence (DNA): TGTGCCAGCAGTTTATCGTCAGGGGCTGGCTACGAGCAGTACTTC.